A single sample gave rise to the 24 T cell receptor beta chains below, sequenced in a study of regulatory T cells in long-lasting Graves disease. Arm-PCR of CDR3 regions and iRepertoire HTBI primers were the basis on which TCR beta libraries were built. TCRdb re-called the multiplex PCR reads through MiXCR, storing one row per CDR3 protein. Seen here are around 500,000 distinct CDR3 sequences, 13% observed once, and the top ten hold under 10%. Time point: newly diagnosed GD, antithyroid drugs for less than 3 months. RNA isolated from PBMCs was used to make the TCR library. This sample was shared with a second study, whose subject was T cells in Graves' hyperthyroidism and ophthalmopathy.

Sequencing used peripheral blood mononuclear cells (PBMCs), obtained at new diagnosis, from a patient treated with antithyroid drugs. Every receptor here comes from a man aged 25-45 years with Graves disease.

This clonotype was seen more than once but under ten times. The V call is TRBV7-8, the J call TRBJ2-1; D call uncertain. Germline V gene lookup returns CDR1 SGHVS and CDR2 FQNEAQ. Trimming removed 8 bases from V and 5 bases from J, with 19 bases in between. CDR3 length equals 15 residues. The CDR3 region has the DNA TGTGCCAGCGTCCTAACTGACGGGCGAGACAATGAGCAGTTCTTC. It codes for CASVLTDGRDNEQFF. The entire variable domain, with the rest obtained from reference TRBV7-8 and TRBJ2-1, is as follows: GAGVSQSPRYKVAKRGQDVALRCDPISGHVSLFWYQQALGQGPEFLTYFQNEAQLDKSGLPSDRFFAERPEGSVSTLKIQRTQQEDSAVYLCASVLTDGRDNEQFFGPGTRLTVL.

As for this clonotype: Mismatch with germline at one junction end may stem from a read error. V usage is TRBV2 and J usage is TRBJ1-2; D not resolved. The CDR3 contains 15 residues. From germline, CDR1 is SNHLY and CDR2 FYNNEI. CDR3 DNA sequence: TGTGCCGGCAGTGAAAGGCGGCCTCCGACTTATGGCTACACCTTC. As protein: CAGSERRPPTYGYTF.

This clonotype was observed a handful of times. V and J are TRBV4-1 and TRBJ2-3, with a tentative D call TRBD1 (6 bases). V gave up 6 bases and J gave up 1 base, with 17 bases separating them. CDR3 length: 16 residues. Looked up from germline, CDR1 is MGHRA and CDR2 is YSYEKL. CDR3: CASRQQGPMGTDTQYF. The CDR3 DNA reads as TGCGCCAGCAGGCAACAGGGACCCATGGGCACAGATACGCAGTATTTT.

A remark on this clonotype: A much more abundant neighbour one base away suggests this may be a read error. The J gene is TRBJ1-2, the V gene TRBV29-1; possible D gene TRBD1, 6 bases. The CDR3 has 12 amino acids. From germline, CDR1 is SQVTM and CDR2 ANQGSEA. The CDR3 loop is CSVGGQRYSYTF. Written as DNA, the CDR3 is TGCAGCGTTGGAGGACAGCGCTATAGCTACACCTTC. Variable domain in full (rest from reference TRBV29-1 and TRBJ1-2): SAVISQKPSRDICQRGTSLTIQCQVDSQVTMMFWYRQQPGQSLTLIATANQGSEATYESGFVIDKFPISRPNLTFSTLTVSNMSPEDSSIYLCSVGGQRYSYTFGSGTRLTVV.

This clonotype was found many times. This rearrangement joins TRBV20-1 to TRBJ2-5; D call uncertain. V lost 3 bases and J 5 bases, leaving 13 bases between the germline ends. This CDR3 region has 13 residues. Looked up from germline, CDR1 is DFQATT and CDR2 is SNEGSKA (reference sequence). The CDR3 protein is CSARPPGPETQYF. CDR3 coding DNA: TGCAGTGCTAGGCCCCCGGGCCCGGAGACCCAGTACTTC.

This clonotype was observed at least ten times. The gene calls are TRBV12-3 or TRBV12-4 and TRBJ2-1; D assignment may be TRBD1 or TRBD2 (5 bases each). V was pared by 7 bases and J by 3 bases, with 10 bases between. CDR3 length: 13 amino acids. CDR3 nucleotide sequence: TGTGCCAGCACCTGGGACCGCTACAATGAGCAGTTCTTC. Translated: CASTWDRYNEQFF.

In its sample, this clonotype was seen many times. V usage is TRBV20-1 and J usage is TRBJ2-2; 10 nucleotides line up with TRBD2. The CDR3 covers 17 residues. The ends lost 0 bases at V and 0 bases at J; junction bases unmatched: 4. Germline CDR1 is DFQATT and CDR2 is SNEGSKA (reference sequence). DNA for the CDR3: TGCAGTGCTAGAGACCTAGCGGGAGTCCCGAACACCGGGGAGCTGTTTTTT. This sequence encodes CSARDLAGVPNTGELFF.

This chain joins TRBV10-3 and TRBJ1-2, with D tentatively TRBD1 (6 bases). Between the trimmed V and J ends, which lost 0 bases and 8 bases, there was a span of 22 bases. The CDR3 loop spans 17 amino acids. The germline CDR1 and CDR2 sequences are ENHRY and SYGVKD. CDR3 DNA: TGTGCCATCAGTGAGTCAATGGTGAGCAGGGGTGGCGGCGGCTACACCTTC. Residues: CAISESMVSRGGGGYTF.

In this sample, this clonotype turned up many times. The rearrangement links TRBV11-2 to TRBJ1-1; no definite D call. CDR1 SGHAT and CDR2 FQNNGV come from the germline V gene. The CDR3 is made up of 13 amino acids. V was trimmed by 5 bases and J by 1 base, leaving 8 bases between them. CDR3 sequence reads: CASSIYRNTEAFF. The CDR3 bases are TGTGCCAGCAGCATTTACAGGAACACTGAAGCTTTCTTT.

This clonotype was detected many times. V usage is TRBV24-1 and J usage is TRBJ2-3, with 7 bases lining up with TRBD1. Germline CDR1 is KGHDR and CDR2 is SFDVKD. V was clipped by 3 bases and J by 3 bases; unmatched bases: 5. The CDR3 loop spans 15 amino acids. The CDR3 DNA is TGTGCCACCAGTGATAGTCGACAGGGTACAGATACGCAGTATTTT. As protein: CATSDSRQGTDTQYF.

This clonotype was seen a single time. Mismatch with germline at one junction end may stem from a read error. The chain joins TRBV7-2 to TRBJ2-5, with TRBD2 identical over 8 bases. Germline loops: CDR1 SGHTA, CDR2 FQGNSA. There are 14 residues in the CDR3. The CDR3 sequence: CASNLAGGRETQYF. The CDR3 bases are TGTGCCAGCAACTTAGCCGGCGGGAGGGAGACCCAGTACTTC.

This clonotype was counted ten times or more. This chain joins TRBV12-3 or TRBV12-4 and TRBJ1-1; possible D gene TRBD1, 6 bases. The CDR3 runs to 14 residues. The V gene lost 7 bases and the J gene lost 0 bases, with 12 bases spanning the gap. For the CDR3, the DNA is TGTGCCAGCACCCTAGGGGGGATGAACACTGAAGCTTTCTTT. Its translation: CASTLGGMNTEAFF.

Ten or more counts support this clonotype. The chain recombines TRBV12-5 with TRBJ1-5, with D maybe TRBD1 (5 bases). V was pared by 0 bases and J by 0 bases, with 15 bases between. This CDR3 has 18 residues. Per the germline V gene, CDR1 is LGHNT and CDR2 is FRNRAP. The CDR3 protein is CASGLVGGGFYSNQPQHF. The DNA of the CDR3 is TGTGCTAGTGGTTTGGTTGGTGGGGGGTTCTATAGCAATCAGCCCCAGCATTTT.

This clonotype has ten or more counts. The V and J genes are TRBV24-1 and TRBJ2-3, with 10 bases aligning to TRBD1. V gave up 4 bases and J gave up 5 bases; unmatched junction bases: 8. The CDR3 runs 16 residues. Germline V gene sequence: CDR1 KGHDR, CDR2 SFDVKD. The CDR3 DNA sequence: TGTGCCACCAGTGACGCGACAGGGGGCGCCTTAGATACGCAGTATTTT. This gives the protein CATSDATGGALDTQYF.

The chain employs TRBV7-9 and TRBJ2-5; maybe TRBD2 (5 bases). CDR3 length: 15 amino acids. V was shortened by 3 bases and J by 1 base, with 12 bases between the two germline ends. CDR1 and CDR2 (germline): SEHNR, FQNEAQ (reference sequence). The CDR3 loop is CASSFSDVAQETQYF. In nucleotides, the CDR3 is TGTGCCAGCAGCTTTAGCGACGTAGCCCAAGAGACCCAGTACTTC.

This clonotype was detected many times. The CDR3 loop is CASSLARQGGSDTQYF. In DNA form, the CDR3 reads TGCGCCAGCAGCTTGGCACGGCAGGGAGGGTCAGATACGCAGTATTTT. This chain connects TRBV5-1 to TRBJ2-3, with TRBD2 matching over 7 bases. V trimming: 0 bases; J trimming: 4 bases; junction bases outside the gene matches: 8. Germline values: CDR1 SGHRS, CDR2 YFSETQ. The CDR3 has 16 residues. The full variable domain, rest sourced from reference TRBV5-1 and TRBJ2-3, is KAGVTQTPRYLIKTRGQQVTLSCSPISGHRSVSWYQQTPGQGLQFLFEYFSETQRNKGNFPGRFSGRQFSNSRSEMNVSTLELGDSALYLCASSLARQGGSDTQYFGPGTRLTVL.

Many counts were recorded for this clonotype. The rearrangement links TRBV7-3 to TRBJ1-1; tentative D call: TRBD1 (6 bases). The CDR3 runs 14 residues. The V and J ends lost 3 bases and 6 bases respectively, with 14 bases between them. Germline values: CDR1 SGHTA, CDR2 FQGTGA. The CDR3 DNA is TGTGCCAGCAGCTTCACACAGGGTAGCTCTGAAGCTTTCTTT. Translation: CASSFTQGSSEAFF.

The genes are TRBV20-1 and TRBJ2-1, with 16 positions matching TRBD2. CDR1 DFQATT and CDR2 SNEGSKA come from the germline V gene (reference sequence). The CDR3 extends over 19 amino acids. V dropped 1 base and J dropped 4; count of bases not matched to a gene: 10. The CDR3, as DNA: TGCAGTGCTAGAGCCGAGGGGACTAGCGGGAGGGCCCCTTACAATGAGCAGTTCTTC. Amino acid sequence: CSARAEGTSGRAPYNEQFF.

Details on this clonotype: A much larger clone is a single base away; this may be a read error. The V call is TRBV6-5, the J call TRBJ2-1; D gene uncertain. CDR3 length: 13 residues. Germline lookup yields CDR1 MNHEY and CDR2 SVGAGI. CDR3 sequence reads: CASSYLGRNGQFF. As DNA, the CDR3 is TGTGCCAGCAGTTACCTAGGAAGGAATGGGCAGTTCTTC.

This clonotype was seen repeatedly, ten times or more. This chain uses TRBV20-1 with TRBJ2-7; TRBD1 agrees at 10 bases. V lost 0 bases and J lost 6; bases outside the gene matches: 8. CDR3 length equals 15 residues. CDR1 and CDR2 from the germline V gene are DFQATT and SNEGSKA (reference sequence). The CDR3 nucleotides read TGCAGTGCTAGAGATGAACGGACAGGGGGTGGCGAGCAGTACTTC. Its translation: CSARDERTGGGEQYF.

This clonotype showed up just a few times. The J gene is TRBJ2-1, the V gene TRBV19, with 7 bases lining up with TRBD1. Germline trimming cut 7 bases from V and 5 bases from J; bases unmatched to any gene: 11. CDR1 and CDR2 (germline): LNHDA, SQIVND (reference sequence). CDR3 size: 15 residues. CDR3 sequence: CASTPDRASDNEQFF. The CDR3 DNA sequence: TGTGCCAGTACTCCCGACAGGGCGTCGGACAATGAGCAGTTCTTC. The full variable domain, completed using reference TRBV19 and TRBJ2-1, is DGGITQSPKYLFRKEGQNVTLSCEQNLNHDAMYWYRQDPGQGLRLIYYSQIVNDFQKGDIAEGYSVSREKKESFPLTVTSAQKNPTAFYLCASTPDRASDNEQFFGPGTRLTVL.

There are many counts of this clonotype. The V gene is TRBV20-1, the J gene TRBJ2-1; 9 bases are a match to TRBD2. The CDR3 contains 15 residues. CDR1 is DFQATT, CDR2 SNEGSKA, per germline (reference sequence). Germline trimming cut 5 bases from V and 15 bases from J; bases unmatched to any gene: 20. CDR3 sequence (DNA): TGCAGTGCTCCACTGGGGGGCAGCGCTAGCGGGAACCTGTTCTTC. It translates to CSAPLGGSASGNLFF.

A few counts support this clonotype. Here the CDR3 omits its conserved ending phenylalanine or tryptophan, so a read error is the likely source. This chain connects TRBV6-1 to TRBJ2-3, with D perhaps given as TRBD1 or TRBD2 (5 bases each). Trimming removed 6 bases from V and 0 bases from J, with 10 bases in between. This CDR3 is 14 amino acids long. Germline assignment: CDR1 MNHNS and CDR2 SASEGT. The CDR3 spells CASSPGDSTDTQYL. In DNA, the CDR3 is TGTGCCAGCAGCCCCGGGGACAGCACAGATACGCAGTATCTT.

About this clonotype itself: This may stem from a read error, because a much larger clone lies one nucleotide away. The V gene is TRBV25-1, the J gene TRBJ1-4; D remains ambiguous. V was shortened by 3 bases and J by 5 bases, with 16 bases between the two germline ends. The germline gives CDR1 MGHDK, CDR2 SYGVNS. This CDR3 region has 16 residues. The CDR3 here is CASSDFPATVNEKLFF. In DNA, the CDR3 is TGTGCCAGCAGTGATTTCCCGGCGACTGTGAATGAAAAACTGTTTTTT.